Listed below are T cell receptor beta chains from one sample, sequenced in a study of blood T cell repertoires in COVID-19. Assay: immunoSEQ multiplex PCR; the TCRdb copy retains only in-frame clones and omits some. This sample has about 120,000 clones, with almost 90% found just once. Input material: peripheral blood. The receptors stem from a woman in her fifties or sixties with COVID-19, enrolled during active disease. Each CDR3 is given with its conserved first and last residue. The order of the fields is V gene, D gene, clone size, J gene, CDR3 DNA, CDR3 protein. The D gene is left open where the match is weak. A row's size may be missing; if present it is once, few, many or a size class.

>TRBV14|NA|few|TRBJ1-1
TGTGCCAGCAGCCGACAATACAGGTACACTGAAGCTTTCTTT
CASSRQYRYTEAFF
>TRBV20-1|NA|NA|TRBJ1-4
TGCAGTGCTAGTGACTCAACTAATGAAAAACTGTTTTTT
CSASDSTNEKLFF
>TRBV6-2/TRBV6-3|NA|NA|TRBJ1-4
TGTGCCAGCAGTTACCGAGGCAATAATGAAAAACTGTTTTTT
CASSYRGNNEKLFF
>TRBV11-3|NA|NA|TRBJ2-3
TGTGCCAGCAGCTTAGGACAGGCTCCTAGCACAGATACGCAGTATTTT
CASSLGQAPSTDTQYF
>TRBV2|TRBD1|NA|TRBJ1-5
TGTGCCAGCACACGGACAGGGGGTCAGCCCCAGCATTTT
CASTRTGGQPQHF
>TRBV7-9|NA|NA|TRBJ2-2
TGTGCCAGCAGCTTAAGCAGGGCTGGAACCGGGGAGCTGTTTTTT
CASSLSRAGTGELFF
>TRBV7-2|TRBD2|few|TRBJ2-7
TGTGCCAGCAGCTTACAGAGCGGGGCGACCTACGAGCAGTACTTC
CASSLQSGATYEQYF
>TRBV6-2/TRBV6-3|NA|NA|TRBJ1-5
TGTGCCAGCAGTTACCGAGGCAGACTTTATAGCAATCAGCCCCAGCATTTT
CASSYRGRLYSNQPQHF
>TRBV9|NA|NA|TRBJ1-2
TGTGCCAGCAGCCCCAACCCGCGGGGCTGGGGTAACTATGGCTACACCTTC
CASSPNPRGWGNYGYTF
>TRBV9|TRBD1|NA|TRBJ2-1
TGTGCCAGCAGCGACTGGACAGGGGCGCCACATGAGCAGTTCTTC
CASSDWTGAPHEQFF
>TRBV15|NA|NA|TRBJ2-2
TGTGCCACCAGCAGAGTGGCAGGAACGAACACCGGGGAGCTGTTTTTT
CATSRVAGTNTGELFF
>TRBV11-1|TRBD1|NA|TRBJ2-3
TGTGCCAGCAGCCTCCGGGACAGGAGAGAAGATACGCAGTATTTT
CASSLRDRREDTQYF
>TRBV6-5|NA|NA|TRBJ1-1
TGTGCCAGCACCTTATCAGGGACACTGAACACTGAAGCTTTCTTT
CASTLSGTLNTEAFF
>TRBV18|TRBD2|once|TRBJ2-2
TGTGCCAGCTCACCATATCCTAGCGGGTACACCGGGGAGCTGTTTTTT
CASSPYPSGYTGELFF
>TRBV28|NA|NA|TRBJ1-1
TGTGCCAGCTATCTTGGAGATGACCGAACAGGGCCCCGGAACACTGAAGCTTTCTTT
CASYLGDDRTGPRNTEAFF
>TRBV5-1|NA|NA|TRBJ1-4
TGCGCCAGCAGGCGGGGAACAACTAATGAAAAACTGTTTTTT
CASRRGTTNEKLFF
>TRBV27|NA|NA|TRBJ1-6
TGTGCCAGCAGTTTGGGAGGGGAGTCCTATAATTCACCCCTCCACTTT
CASSLGGESYNSPLHF
>TRBV19|NA|NA|TRBJ2-5
TGTGCCAGTAGTTCGTTGGGGGCTGAGACCCAGTACTTC
CASSSLGAETQYF
>TRBV29-1|NA|NA|TRBJ1-1
TGCAGCGTTGAACCAGGGGTGGGCACTGAAGCTTTCTTT
CSVEPGVGTEAFF
>TRBV6-5|NA|NA|TRBJ2-5
TGTGCCAGCAGCAGACAAGAGACCCAGTACTTC
CASSRQETQYF
>TRBV7-9|TRBD1|NA|TRBJ2-2
TGTGCCAGCAGCGACAGGGGTGGCGGGGAGCTGTTTTTT
CASSDRGGGELFF
>TRBV15|NA|NA|TRBJ1-4
TGTGCCACCAGCAGGGCAACGTTAGGGGAACTGTTTTTT
CATSRATLGELFF
>TRBV6-2/TRBV6-3|NA|NA|TRBJ2-2
TGTGCCAGCAGTTTCGGGATCCTCACCGGGGAGCTGTTTTTT
CASSFGILTGELFF
>TRBV12-3/TRBV12-4|NA|NA|TRBJ1-3
TGTGCCAGCAAAAGTAGAGTCGGGGGCACCATATATTTT
CASKSRVGGTIYF
>TRBV7-2|TRBD2|few|TRBJ2-3
TGTGCCAGCAGTTTCCGGGACTACCCCGGCAATACGCAGTATTTT
CASSFRDYPGNTQYF
>TRBV15|NA|NA|TRBJ1-1
TGTGCCACCAGCAGTACAGACAGATTCGCTGAAGCTTTCTTT
CATSSTDRFAEAFF
>TRBV6-4|NA|NA|TRBJ1-6
TGTGCCAGCAGTGACTCCCGCAGGGTGAACTCCTATAATTCACCCCTCCACTTT
CASSDSRRVNSYNSPLHF
>TRBV7-2|NA|NA|TRBJ1-2
TGTGCCAGCAGCTTATGGAACAGGAACTATGGCTACACCTTC
CASSLWNRNYGYTF
>TRBV5-1|NA|NA|TRBJ2-3
TGCGCCAGCAGCTTAAGGACTAACACAGATACGCAGTATTTT
CASSLRTNTDTQYF
>TRBV7-2|TRBD1|NA|TRBJ2-7
TGTGCCAGCAGCTTCTGGACAGGGGTGGGCTACGAGCAGTACTTC
CASSFWTGVGYEQYF
>TRBV4-1|NA|NA|TRBJ1-2
TGCGCCAGCAGCCAAACGGGAATAGCTAACTATGGCTACACCTTC
CASSQTGIANYGYTF
>TRBV6-2/TRBV6-3|TRBD1|NA|TRBJ1-6
TGTGCCAGCAGTACTTGGGACAGGGCTTCACCCCTCCACTTT
CASSTWDRASPLHF
>TRBV6-1|NA|NA|TRBJ2-3
TGTGCCAGCAGTGACCCGGGGGACTCCGTAACGCAGTATTTT
CASSDPGDSVTQYF
>TRBV30|NA|NA|TRBJ1-2
TGTGCCTGGAGGGACTTAACAGGGATCTATGGCTACACCTTC
CAWRDLTGIYGYTF
>TRBV19|NA|NA|TRBJ1-3
TGTGCCAGTAGTAAGGTTGCAGGAGGAAACACCATATATTTT
CASSKVAGGNTIYF
>TRBV4-2|NA|NA|TRBJ1-4
TGTGCCAGCAGCCCTCCAGGGGACGGTGAAAAACTGTTTTTT
CASSPPGDGEKLFF
>TRBV11-2|TRBD1|NA|TRBJ1-2
TGTGCCAGCAGCCCCCAAGGGGGCAGTTACTATGGCTACACCTTC
CASSPQGGSYYGYTF
>TRBV2|NA|few|TRBJ1-2
TGTGCCAGCAGTGAAGCCGGGACACTGATGCGCTACACCTTC
CASSEAGTLMRYTF
>TRBV9|TRBD2|NA|TRBJ2-5
TGTGCCAGCAGCGTGGGGGCCCAGCGGGGGGGCACGGAGACCCAGTACTTC
CASSVGAQRGGTETQYF
>TRBV6-5|TRBD1|NA|TRBJ2-7
TGTGCCAGCAGTTCCCGGGACAGCTACGAGCAGTACTTC
CASSSRDSYEQYF
>TRBV6-2/TRBV6-3|NA|NA|TRBJ2-1
TGTGCCAGCAGTCCCTCCAGGGGCTCCTACAATGAGCAGTTCTTC
CASSPSRGSYNEQFF
>TRBV13|NA|NA|TRBJ2-7
TGTGCCACCAATAAGGCGGGGTTGTACGAGCAGTACTTC
CATNKAGLYEQYF
>TRBV2|TRBD2|NA|TRBJ2-1
TGTGCCAGCACCGTGGGACTAGGAGTAAGTAATGAGCAGTTCTTC
CASTVGLGVSNEQFF
>TRBV20-1|NA|few|TRBJ1-1
TGCAGTGTGGCCCGGGACACTGAAGCTTTCTTT
CSVARDTEAFF
>TRBV12-3/TRBV12-4|TRBD1|NA|TRBJ1-1
TGTGCCAGCAGTCGGGACAGAGTGGCTTTCTTT
CASSRDRVAFF
>TRBV18|NA|NA|TRBJ2-5
TGTGCCAGCTCACCCACCACAGGGATGACTTCGCAAGAGACCCAGTACTTC
CASSPTTGMTSQETQYF
>TRBV2|NA|NA|TRBJ1-1
TGTGCCAGCAGATTAGAGGGATCTGAAGCTTTCTTT
CASRLEGSEAFF
>TRBV2|TRBD2|once|TRBJ2-3
TGTGCCCTAGTGCGGGGGGGCACAGATACGCAGTATTTT
CALVRGGTDTQYF
>TRBV19|TRBD1|NA|TRBJ1-2
TGTGCCAGTAGTCTCGACAGGGGTGCGGGCTACACCTTC
CASSLDRGAGYTF
>TRBV19|TRBD1|NA|TRBJ1-5
TGTGCCAGTAGTCCAACAGGGGATCAGCCCCAGCATTTT
CASSPTGDQPQHF
>TRBV5-4|TRBD1|NA|TRBJ2-3
TGTGCCAGCAGCCTAATACAGGGGGCAGATACGCAGTATTTT
CASSLIQGADTQYF
>TRBV7-2|TRBD1|NA|TRBJ2-7
TGTGCCAGCAGCGTAGGACAGGGGTTCTACGAGCAGTACTTC
CASSVGQGFYEQYF
>TRBV4-1|NA|NA|TRBJ1-2
TGCGCCAGCAGCCAAGATCAAGTTAGGGGCCTCTATGGCTACACCTTC
CASSQDQVRGLYGYTF
>TRBV25-1|NA|NA|TRBJ2-2
TGTGCCAGCAGTGAATGGGGGGGCGCGGGCACCGGGGAGCTGTTTTTT
CASSEWGGAGTGELFF
>TRBV7-6|NA|few|TRBJ2-2
TGTGCCAGCAGCATAGGGAGTCCGGGCACCGGGGAGCTGTTTTTT
CASSIGSPGTGELFF